Following are 6 T cell receptor beta chains from one sample sequenced in a study of regulatory T cells in long-lasting Graves disease. CDR3-region Arm-PCR and iRepertoire HTBI primers produced the TCR beta libraries. MiXCR, applied by TCRdb to the multiplex PCR reads, yields one record per CDR3 protein. This table has hundreds of thousands of distinct CDR3 sequences, more than 10% appearing once. Noted time point: newly diagnosed GD, antithyroid drugs for less than 3 months. Isolated PBMC RNA provided the starting material for the TCR library. This same sample was also taken into another study, of T cells in Graves' hyperthyroidism and ophthalmopathy.

Sequenced material: peripheral blood mononuclear cells (PBMCs), taken at new diagnosis, from a patient treated with antithyroid drugs. All receptors come from a young woman with Graves disease.

This clonotype was detected ten times or more. The J gene is TRBJ1-3, the V gene TRBV19; tentatively, D is TRBD1 (5 bases). The CDR3 has 13 amino acids. The ends were cut back, 4 bases at V and 4 bases at J, with 8 bases in the middle. Looked up from germline, CDR1 is LNHDA and CDR2 is SQIVND (reference sequence). CDR3 nucleotide sequence: TGTGCCAGTAGTAAAGGGACCGGAAACACCATATATTTT. This encodes CASSKGTGNTIYF.

This clonotype was detected only once. This rearrangement joins TRBV12-3 or TRBV12-4 to TRBJ2-3; D may correspond to TRBD1 or TRBD2 (6 bases each). Deletions cut 5 bases from V and 4 bases from J, with 16 bases between. The length of the CDR3 is 15 residues. CDR3 coding DNA: TGTGCCAGCAGTCCCCGGTCGGGGGCTGCAGATACGCAGTATTTT. Residues: CASSPRSGAADTQYF.

As for this clonotype: A much more abundant neighbour one base away suggests this may be a read error. CDR3 region: CASSLASASTEAFF. Here the CDR3 DNA reads TGTGCCAGCAGCTTAGCTAGTGCGAGCACTGAAGCTTTCTTT. The J gene is TRBJ1-1, the V gene TRBV13; D gene unclear. The CDR3 has 14 amino acids. Between the trimmed V and J ends, which lost 1 base and 4 bases, there was a span of 10 bases. Germline assignment: CDR1 PRHDT and CDR2 FYEKMQ (reference sequence).

This clonotype has at least ten counts. The J gene is TRBJ2-7, the V gene TRBV19; TRBD2 agrees at 12 bases. Losses at the gene ends were 9 bases for V and 4 bases for J; bases not matched to a gene: 7. The CDR3 is 14 amino acids. CDR1 and CDR2 (germline): LNHDA, SQIVND (reference sequence). The CDR3 coding sequence is TGTGCCAGCAGTCGACTAGCGGGAGATTACGAGCAGTACTTC. As protein: CASSRLAGDYEQYF. Together with reference TRBV19 and TRBJ2-7, the CDR3 gives the full variable domain: DGGITQSPKYLFRKEGQNVTLSCEQNLNHDAMYWYRQDPGQGLRLIYYSQIVNDFQKGDIAEGYSVSREKKESFPLTVTSAQKNPTAFYLCASSRLAGDYEQYFGPGTRLTVT.

This clonotype was detected only a few times. This chain connects TRBV4-1 to TRBJ2-5, with 7 bases fitting TRBD2. The trim removed 1 base at V and 5 bases at J, leaving 10 bases unmatched. The germline CDR1 and CDR2 sequences are MGHRA and YSYEKL. The CDR3 sequence is 16 residues long. Here the CDR3 reads CASSQVQLARWETQYF. For the CDR3, the DNA is TGCGCCAGCAGCCAAGTGCAACTAGCGAGGTGGGAGACCCAGTACTTC.

This clonotype has a handful of counts. This chain joins TRBV14 and TRBJ1-1; the match to TRBD1 covers 8 bases. This CDR3 comprises 16 residues. Germline lookup yields CDR1 SGHDN and CDR2 FVKESK. Trimming cost V 4 bases and J 4 bases; bases outside gene matches: 11. The CDR3 bases are TGTGCCAGCAGCCCGATACAGGGGGATGGGGGCACTGAAGCTTTCTTT. This codes for CASSPIQGDGGTEAFF.